These T cell receptor beta chains were read from a single sample in a study of OX40 agonist ivuxolimab in advanced cancers. The assay was immunoSEQ multiplex PCR, and TCRdb's table has in-frame clones only and misses some. The data show more than 95,000 clones, roughly nine tenths seen once. Material: CD4+ or CD8+ T cells sorted from blood, obtained in a trial of the OX40 agonist ivuxolimab. The receptors derive from an adult with an advanced solid tumor such as melanoma, head and neck, liver or kidney cancer. CDR3s leave out the opening cysteine and the closing phenylalanine or tryptophan. D genes are given only for firm matches.

>TRBV6-5|-|TRBJ2-7
ASTEGREQY
>TRBV5-4|-|TRBJ1-2
ASSLGGLYGYT
>TRBV19|-|TRBJ1-1
ASKWGRRANTEAF
>TRBV7-3|-|TRBJ2-5
ASSLRAGAQETQY
>TRBV19|-|TRBJ2-3
ASSRQPMGSATSTDTQY
>TRBV6-1|-|TRBJ2-3
ASRAGEFTDTQY
>TRBV11-2|TRBD2|TRBJ2-5
ASSLELAAETQY
>TRBV28|-|TRBJ2-7
ASNPTERSYEQY
>TRBV5-1|-|TRBJ2-7
ASSFDIQGGSYEQY
>TRBV5-1|TRBD1|TRBJ1-3
ASSEGQTVSGNTIY